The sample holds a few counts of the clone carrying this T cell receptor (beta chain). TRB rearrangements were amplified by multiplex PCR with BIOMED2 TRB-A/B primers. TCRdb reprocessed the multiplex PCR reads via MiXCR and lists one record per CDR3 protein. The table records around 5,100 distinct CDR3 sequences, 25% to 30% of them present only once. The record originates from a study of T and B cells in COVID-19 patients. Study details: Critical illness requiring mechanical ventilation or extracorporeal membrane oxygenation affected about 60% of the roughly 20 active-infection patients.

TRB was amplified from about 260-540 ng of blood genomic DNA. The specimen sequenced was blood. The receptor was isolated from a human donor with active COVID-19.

This chain's CDR3 is CSAPRSGAYEQYF. CDR3 in DNA: TGCAGTGCTCCCCGGAGCGGCGCCTACGAGCAGTACTTC. This chain uses TRBV20-1 with TRBJ2-7; TRBD2 might be the D (5 bases). The CDR3 loop spans 13 amino acids. V was pared by 5 bases and J by 2 bases, with 13 bases between. Germline lookup yields CDR1 DFQATT and CDR2 SNEGSKA (reference sequence).